This T cell receptor (beta chain) was obtained from a study of blood T cell repertoires in COVID-19. Sequenced by immunoSEQ multiplex PCR; TCRdb stores in-frame clones only, minus some. Here the sample spans 30,000 to 35,000 clones, over 70% being singletons. This CDR3 region has 19 residues. Trimming cost V 5 bases and J 4 bases; bases outside gene matches: 12. CDR1 is LNHDA, CDR2 SQIVND, per germline (reference sequence). The TCR sequence derives from a man aged 65-85 years with COVID-19, enrolled during active disease. V usage is TRBV19 and J usage is TRBJ2-6; the match to TRBD1 covers 12 bases. Sequencing input: peripheral blood. This CDR3 reads CASSPPGTGGATGANVLTF. DNA for the CDR3: TGTGCCAGTAGTCCTCCAGGGACAGGGGGCGCAACGGGGGCCAACGTCCTGACTTTC.